This record covers a single TCR beta chain. The protocol was immunoSEQ multiplex PCR, while the TCRdb copy is restricted to in-frame clones and leaves out a portion. The repertoire consists of tens of thousands of clones, with roughly nine tenths occurring once and the leading ten covering 4% to 6%. This specimen belongs to a study of T cell changes during pregnancy in multiple sclerosis. CDR1 and CDR2 (germline): SGHTA, FQGNSA. Trimming cost V 6 bases and J 2 bases, with 17 bases left between them. The CDR3 spans 15 residues. The chain recombines TRBV7-2 with TRBJ2-7; possible D gene TRBD1, 5 bases. The origin of this receptor is a female donor in good health, enrolled as a control in a pregnancy study. The specimen was peripheral blood, collected in the first trimester of pregnancy. The CDR3 nucleotides are TGTGCCAGCAGTATAGAGGCTACAGGACCCTACGAGCAGTACTTC. Translating gives CASSIEATGPYEQYF.